These T cell receptor beta chains were read from a single sample in a study of T cells in Graves' hyperthyroidism and ophthalmopathy. TCRdb processed the multiplex PCR reads anew with MiXCR; each CDR3 protein has one entry. The table lists hundreds of thousands of distinct CDR3 sequences, approximately 15% of them singletons. What was sequenced was blood. Every receptor here comes from a man aged 18 to 30 with Graves' ophthalmopathy. Each CDR3 is given with its conserved first and last residue. Each record gives: D gene, J gene, V gene, clone size, CDR3 protein, CDR3 DNA. A D gene is named only where the DNA matches it firmly. Expanded clones get a size class; other rows say once, few or many, or leave the size out.

D: TRBD1
J: TRBJ1-1
V: TRBV11-3
size: many
CDR3: CASRTTGDTEAFF
DNA: TGTGCCAGCAGAACCACAGGGGACACTGAAGCTTTCTTT

D: -
J: TRBJ1-1
V: TRBV5-1
size: many
CDR3: CASSETGHPNTEAFF
DNA: TGCGCCAGCAGCGAGACGGGACACCCGAACACTGAAGCTTTCTTT

D: -
J: TRBJ1-6
V: TRBV4-1
size: few
CDR3: CASSDPTREANSPLHF
DNA: TGCGCCAGCAGCGACCCCACACGGGAAGCTAATTCACCCCTCCACTTT

D: -
J: TRBJ1-2
V: TRBV20-1
size: many
CDR3: CSARGGQRANLGYTF
DNA: TGCAGTGCTAGAGGTGGGCAGAGGGCTAACCTTGGCTACACCTTC

D: -
J: TRBJ1-2
V: TRBV11-2
size: many
CDR3: CASSAATVEKNYGYTF
DNA: TGTGCCAGCAGCGCGGCGACAGTGGAAAAAAACTATGGCTACACCTTC

D: -
J: TRBJ2-7
V: TRBV11-3
size: few
CDR3: CASSLDYSYYEQYF
DNA: TGTGCCAGCAGCTTAGACTACTCCTACTACGAGCAGTACTTC

D: -
J: TRBJ2-7
V: TRBV24-1
size: -
CDR3: CATPPYEQYF
DNA: TGTGCCACCCCCCCCTACGAGCAGTACTTC

D: -
J: TRBJ1-1
V: TRBV7-8
size: few
CDR3: CASSLYQGMNTEAFF
DNA: TGTGCCAGCAGCTTGTATCAGGGGATGAACACTGAAGCTTTCTTT

D: -
J: TRBJ2-7
V: TRBV6-1
size: many
CDR3: CASCTFRPYSYEQYF
DNA: TGTGCCAGCTGTACGTTTCGGCCCTACTCCTACGAGCAGTACTTC

D: -
J: TRBJ1-1
V: TRBV3-1
size: many
CDR3: CASRGVMGNTEAFF
DNA: TGTGCCAGCCGGGGGGTAATGGGGAACACTGAAGCTTTCTTT

D: TRBD1
J: TRBJ2-1
V: TRBV16
size: many
CDR3: CASSQLGQGRPDEQFF
DNA: TGTGCCAGCAGCCAATTGGGACAGGGGCGTCCGGATGAGCAGTTCTTC

D: TRBD2
J: TRBJ2-5
V: TRBV6-9
size: -
CDR3: CASSYGREETQYF
DNA: TGTGCCAGCAGTTACGGGAGGGAAGAGACCCAGTACTTC

D: -
J: TRBJ1-4
V: TRBV5-4
size: -
CDR3: CASSVQGLGEKLFF
DNA: TGTGCCAGCAGCGTTCAGGGATTGGGTGAAAAACTGTTTTTT

D: TRBD1
J: TRBJ2-7
V: TRBV5-4
size: few
CDR3: CASSSNGLQGAFEQYF
DNA: TGTGCCAGCAGCTCGAATGGCCTGCAGGGGGCGTTCGAGCAGTACTTC

D: -
J: TRBJ1-2
V: TRBV12-3/TRBV12-4
size: -
CDR3: CVSSLNPNSGQSKNYGYTF
DNA: TGTGTCAGCAGTTTAAATCCAAACTCGGGCCAATCTAAAAACTATGGCTACACCTTC

D: -
J: TRBJ2-6
V: TRBV7-9
size: -
CDR3: CASSLEAGPSGANVLTF
DNA: TGTGCCAGCAGCTTAGAAGCAGGTCCCTCTGGGGCCAACGTCCTGACTTTC

D: -
J: TRBJ2-5
V: TRBV30
size: -
CDR3: CAWSSGIRTQYF
DNA: TGTGCCTGGAGCTCAGGGATTCGGACCCAGTACTTC

D: -
J: TRBJ2-2
V: TRBV6-2/TRBV6-3
size: once
CDR3: CASTTDKRRANTGELFF
DNA: TGTGCCAGCACCACGGACAAACGACGCGCGAACACCGGGGAGCTGTTTTTT

D: TRBD1
J: TRBJ1-5
V: TRBV27
size: few
CDR3: CASSLDRESGNQPQHF
DNA: TGTGCCAGCAGTTTAGACAGGGAGTCTGGCAATCAGCCCCAGCATTTT

D: TRBD1
J: TRBJ1-5
V: TRBV5-5
size: many
CDR3: CASSLGTGVGQPQHF
DNA: TGTGCCAGCAGCTTGGGGACAGGGGTAGGGCAGCCCCAGCATTTT

D: -
J: TRBJ1-1
V: TRBV10-3
size: many
CDR3: CAISESTQGPMNTEAFF
DNA: TGTGCCATCAGTGAGTCGACTCAGGGGCCTATGAACACTGAAGCTTTCTTT

D: -
J: TRBJ2-4
V: TRBV5-1
size: many
CDR3: CASSSPRGLAKNIQYF
DNA: TGCGCCAGCAGCTCCCCAAGGGGCCTAGCCAAAAACATTCAGTACTTC

D: TRBD1
J: TRBJ2-1
V: TRBV5-1
size: many
CDR3: CASSVYGTGFYNEQFF
DNA: TGCGCCAGCAGCGTCTACGGGACAGGGTTTTACAATGAGCAGTTCTTC

D: TRBD2
J: TRBJ2-5
V: TRBV5-1
size: -
CDR3: CASSTGLAGVAVQETQYF
DNA: TGCGCCAGCAGCACTGGACTAGCGGGAGTAGCAGTTCAAGAGACCCAGTACTTC

D: TRBD2
J: TRBJ2-2
V: TRBV7-9
size: -
CDR3: CASSSPAGVSGELFF
DNA: TGTGCCAGCAGCAGCCCAGCGGGAGTTTCCGGGGAGCTGTTTTTT

D: TRBD1
J: TRBJ1-5
V: TRBV6-1
size: -
CDR3: CASSPWTGGINQPQHF
DNA: TGTGCCAGCAGTCCCTGGACAGGAGGAATCAATCAGCCCCAGCATTTT

D: -
J: TRBJ1-1
V: TRBV3-1
size: -
CDR3: CASSPEIAMDTEAFF
DNA: TGTGCCAGCAGCCCCGAAATAGCAATGGACACTGAAGCTTTCTTT

D: -
J: TRBJ2-4
V: TRBV5-1
size: many
CDR3: CASTGTDNKNIQYF
DNA: TGCGCCAGCACCGGGACGGACAACAAAAACATTCAGTACTTC

D: TRBD1
J: TRBJ1-2
V: TRBV7-2
size: many
CDR3: CASSLTGEANYGYTF
DNA: TGTGCCAGCAGCCTAACAGGGGAGGCTAACTATGGCTACACCTTC

D: TRBD2
J: TRBJ2-3
V: TRBV7-9
size: many
CDR3: CASSPPGLVADTQYF
DNA: TGTGCCAGCAGCCCCCCGGGACTAGTAGCAGATACGCAGTATTTT

D: -
J: TRBJ2-5
V: TRBV15
size: -
CDR3: CATSLPTQGTQETQYF
DNA: TGTGCCACCTCGTTGCCCACACAGGGGACTCAAGAGACCCAGTACTTC

D: TRBD1
J: TRBJ2-5
V: TRBV7-9
size: few
CDR3: CASTLTDREETQYF
DNA: TGTGCCAGCACGCTCACTGACAGGGAAGAGACCCAGTACTTC